This paragraph reports one T cell receptor beta chain. This CDR3 is also generated by other DNA sequences in the sample. The protocol was immunoSEQ multiplex PCR, while the TCRdb copy is restricted to in-frame clones and leaves out a portion. The table has just over 250,000 clones, about 88% seen once; the top ten hold under 4.5%. This sample is drawn from a study of blood T cell repertoires in COVID-19. Background on the study: Sites in the United States, Italy and Spain provided acute and convalescent COVID-19 samples.

Deletions cut 6 bases from V and 2 bases from J, with 7 bases between. CDR3 length: 12 amino acids. The sequence was collected from a man in his 60s who had recovered from COVID-19. Sequenced material: peripheral blood. The chain couples TRBV12-3 or TRBV12-4 to TRBJ2-5; D gene uncertain. The DNA for the CDR3 is TGTGCCAGCAGCCTCGTTCAAGAGACCCAGTACTTC. It yields the protein CASSLVQETQYF.